This T cell receptor (beta chain) stems from a study of shared T cell receptors in the human thymus. The assay was immunoSEQ multiplex PCR, and TCRdb's table has in-frame clones only and misses some. The table has hundreds of thousands of clones, 88% seen once. The CDR3 consists of 19 residues. Germline V gene sequence: CDR1 SEHNR, CDR2 FQNEAQ (reference sequence). Trimming took 5 bases from V and 2 from J, leaving 27 bases between them. This sample was shared with a second study, whose subject was human thymus T cells.

Specimen: thymocytes. This TCR was recovered from a boy in the first two years of life with a congenital heart defect. V and J are TRBV7-9 and TRBJ2-5; D is possibly TRBD1 (5 bases). The CDR3 reads CASSHTRPSTDSFQETQYF. The DNA for the CDR3 is TGTGCCAGCAGCCATACGCGGCCCTCAACCGACAGTTTTCAAGAGACCCAGTACTTC.